This T cell receptor beta chain came from a study of shared T cell receptors in the human thymus. V lost 5 bases to trimming and J lost 4 bases, with 7 bases between them. The CDR3 contains 13 residues. Germline V CDR1 and CDR2: SGHRS, YFSETQ. The data were produced by immunoSEQ multiplex PCR, yet TCRdb's version contains in-frame clones alone and is incomplete. The sample lists approximately 730,000 clones, 70% to 90% occurring once. The data also belong to a second study, concerning human thymus T cells. That paper notes: In corrective heart surgery, resections were taken, and these provided the thymus tissue. Usage of V and J genes appeared biased in thymic and blood repertoires. Unrelated people showed highly overlapping thymic repertoires, related research reported.

The sequence came from a girl under three years old with a congenital heart defect. This chain joins TRBV5-1 and TRBJ2-6; TRBD2 might be the D (6 bases). The specimen sequenced was thymocytes. The CDR3 region is CASRAGGANVLTF. The DNA of the CDR3 is TGCGCCAGCAGGGCGGGGGGGGCCAACGTCCTGACTTTC.